Each of the 30 T cell receptor beta chains below was sequenced from the same sample in a study of T cell responses to AZD1222 COVID-19 vaccine. Profiling relied on immunoSEQ multiplex PCR, and the TCRdb table lists in-frame clones only, not all of them. The data contain about 150,000 clones, about 94% of them singletons. Specimen: peripheral blood, collected on day 0 of AZD1222 vaccination. These receptors originate from an adult in good health.

The CDR3 here is CASTRLLAEDYNEQFF. The DNA for the CDR3 is TGTGCCAGCACAAGACTATTAGCGGAAGACTACAATGAGCAGTTCTTC. The V call is TRBV12-1, the J call TRBJ2-1; the listed D gene, TRBD2, was not tested against the DNA. TRBV12-1 is shown as a pseudogene. This CDR3 has 16 amino acids.

This rearrangement joins TRBV11-3 to TRBJ2-7; D gene uncertain. The CDR3 runs 14 residues. The germline V and J ends were trimmed by 5 bases and 6 bases, with 17 bases remaining between them. Germline V gene data show CDR1 as SGHNT and CDR2 as YENEEA. CDR3 coding DNA: TGTGCCAGCAGCCTCTCCCCTTATGGGCTCGAGCAGTACTTC. Protein sequence: CASSLSPYGLEQYF. Full variable domain (missing parts from reference TRBV11-3 and TRBJ2-7): EAGVVQSPRYKIIEKKQPVAFWCNPISGHNTLYWYLQNLGQGPELLIRYENEEAVDDSQLPKDRFSAERLKGVDSTLKIQPAELGDSAVYLCASSLSPYGLEQYFGPGTRLTVT.

This rearrangement joins TRBV6-1 to TRBJ2-7; the match to TRBD2 covers 8 bases. Germline values: CDR1 MNHNS, CDR2 SASEGT. With 1 base clipped from V and 2 bases from J, the junction kept 4 bases outside the gene matches. This CDR3 has 15 residues. The CDR3 nucleotides read TGTGCCAGCAGTGAAGAGACTAGCGAACCCTACGAGCAGTACTTC. Translation gives CASSEETSEPYEQYF.

This clone was seen only a few times. CDR3 nucleotide sequence: TGTGCCAGTAGTATCGACTATCAGCCCCAGCATTTT. It is translated as CASSIDYQPQHF. The chain is built from TRBV19 and TRBJ1-5; D ambiguous. V was trimmed by 3 bases and J by 5 bases, leaving 5 bases between them. The CDR3 loop spans 12 amino acids. Germline V lookup: CDR1 LNHDA, CDR2 SQIVND (reference sequence).

The chain employs TRBV27 and TRBJ2-3; 16 bases are shared with TRBD2. J gave up 6 bases and V 6 bases, and 6 bases lay outside the gene matches. The CDR3 covers 16 residues. Looked up from germline, CDR1 is MNHEY and CDR2 is SMNVEV (reference sequence). CDR3: CASSRGLAGGSDTQYF. For the CDR3, the DNA is TGTGCCAGCAGCCGGGGACTAGCGGGAGGGTCTGATACGCAGTATTTT.

The rearrangement uses TRBV5-1 and TRBJ2-7; a possible D gene is TRBD1 (5 bases). Trimming pared 0 bases from V and 5 bases from J, leaving 9 bases between. This CDR3 has 13 amino acids. Germline V gene data show CDR1 as SGHRS and CDR2 as YFSETQ. In DNA form, the CDR3 reads TGCGCCAGCAGCTTGGGCAGGGTCAACGAGCAGTACTTC. It translates to CASSLGRVNEQYF.

The chain recombines TRBV3-1 (or the pseudogene TRBV3-2) with TRBJ2-3; perhaps TRBD2 as D (7 bases). Trimming removed 1 base from V and 6 bases from J, with 17 bases in between. The CDR3 sequence is 16 residues long. The germline gives CDR1 LGHDT, CDR2 YNNKEL (reference sequence). As DNA, the CDR3 is TGTGCCAGCAGCCAAGCTAGCGGAGGGGGAGTTGATACGCAGTATTTT. It yields the protein CASSQASGGGVDTQYF.

The chain is built from TRBV28 and TRBJ1-2, with TRBD1 matching 10 bases. The CDR3 sequence is 15 residues long. The V gene end was trimmed by 7 bases and the J gene end by 8 bases; junction bases not matched to a gene: 13. Germline CDR1 MDHEN, CDR2 SYDVKM. The CDR3 nucleotides are TGTGCCAGCAATAAAAGCCGGGACAGGGGAATGGGCTACACCTTC. It translates to CASNKSRDRGMGYTF.

The rearrangement links TRBV15 to TRBJ2-7; 8 positions match TRBD2. CDR1 LNHNV and CDR2 YYDKDF come from the germline V gene (reference sequence). Unmatched junction bases numbered 8, after V lost 6 bases and J lost 7 bases. This CDR3 region has 13 residues. CDR3 coding DNA: TGTGCCACCAGGGTTAGCGGGAAAGATGAGCAGTACTTC. Translating gives CATRVSGKDEQYF.

The rearrangement uses TRBV30 and TRBJ1-3; 7 nucleotides align to TRBD1. The trim removed 0 bases at V and 6 bases at J, leaving 5 bases unmatched. The CDR3 covers 14 residues. Per germline, CDR1 GTSNPN and CDR2 SVGIG (reference sequence). The CDR3 sequence is CAWSVPTGANTIYF. The CDR3 coding sequence is TGTGCCTGGAGTGTACCAACAGGGGCAAACACCATATATTTT.

The rearrangement joins TRBV24-1 to TRBJ1-5; possible D gene TRBD1, 5 bases. The CDR3 covers 16 residues. The ends were cut back, 5 bases at V and 6 bases at J, with 19 bases in the middle. Germline V gene data show CDR1 as KGHDR and CDR2 as SFDVKD. CDR3 amino acids: CATSAGRLGEGQPQHF. The CDR3, as DNA: TGTGCCACCAGTGCCGGCAGGCTAGGGGAGGGTCAGCCCCAGCATTTT.

The chain is built from TRBV7-8 and TRBJ2-7; 12 positions match TRBD1. The CDR3 extends over 15 amino acids. The V gene end was trimmed by 3 bases and the J gene end by 12 bases; junction bases not matched to a gene: 12. Germline V gene sequence: CDR1 SGHVS, CDR2 FQNEAQ. The CDR3 region has the DNA TGTGCCAGCAGCTTCTCTGGGACAGGGGGCACTCAGCTGTACTTC. It yields the protein CASSFSGTGGTQLYF. The variable domain in full, completed from reference TRBV7-8 and TRBJ2-7, reads GAGVSQSPRYKVAKRGQDVALRCDPISGHVSLFWYQQALGQGPEFLTYFQNEAQLDKSGLPSDRFFAERPEGSVSTLKIQRTQQEDSAVYLCASSFSGTGGTQLYFGPGTRLTVT.

The CDR3 region has the DNA TGTGCCAGCAGGGGGAGGGGGACAGCACTCACTGAAGCTTTCTTT. Encoded protein: CASRGRGTALTEAFF. This sequence joins TRBV2 and TRBJ1-1; 7 positions agree with TRBD1. With 6 bases clipped from V and 4 bases from J, the junction kept 11 bases outside the gene matches. Germline V gene sequence: CDR1 SNHLY, CDR2 FYNNEI. CDR3 size: 15 residues.

The chain recombines TRBV24-1 with TRBJ1-1; 7 bases map to TRBD1. The trim removed 7 bases at V and 5 bases at J, leaving 3 bases unmatched. This CDR3 contains 12 residues. From germline, CDR1 is KGHDR and CDR2 SFDVKD. Here the CDR3 reads CATSEGATEAFF. CDR3 bases: TGTGCCACCAGCGAGGGGGCGACTGAAGCTTTCTTT.

The V gene is TRBV7-9, the J gene TRBJ2-1, with TRBD2 matching over 8 bases. CDR1 SEHNR and CDR2 FQNEAQ come from the germline V gene (reference sequence). This CDR3 has 15 residues. V shed 0 bases, J shed 4 bases, and the junction held 2 bases outside the gene matches. CDR3 protein: CASSLALAAYNEQFF. The CDR3 nucleotides read TGTGCCAGCAGCTTAGCACTAGCGGCGTACAATGAGCAGTTCTTC. Filled out from reference TRBV7-9 and TRBJ2-1, the complete variable domain reads DTGVSQNPRHKITKRGQNVTFRCDPISEHNRLYWYRQTLGQGPEFLTYFQNEAQLEKSRLLSDRFSAERPKGSFSTLEIQRTEQGDSAMYLCASSLALAAYNEQFFGPGTRLTVL.

This sequence joins TRBV5-1 and TRBJ1-3; a possible D gene is TRBD1 (5 bases). CDR3 size: 18 residues. Germline values: CDR1 SGHRS, CDR2 YFSETQ. Trimming took off 0 bases at V and 0 bases at J, with 16 bases between the two ends. The CDR3 DNA is TGCGCCAGCAGCTTGGAGGGACGGGGGTCGAGCTCTGGAAACACCATATATTTT. The encoded protein is CASSLEGRGSSSGNTIYF.

The genes are TRBV5-1 and TRBJ1-4, with TRBD1 matching over 8 bases. Germline V gene sequence: CDR1 SGHRS, CDR2 YFSETQ. J was trimmed by 8 bases and V by 2 bases; bases with no gene match: 8. The CDR3 spans 15 residues. The CDR3 DNA reads as TGCGCCAGCAGCTTATTGACAGGGGAATGGGAAAAACTGTTTTTT. Translated, it gives CASSLLTGEWEKLFF.

This chain joins TRBV4-1 and TRBJ1-6, with no clear D. The CDR3 is 15 amino acids. The V end was cut by 0 bases, the J end by 5 bases, with 8 bases between. From germline, CDR1 is MGHRA and CDR2 YSYEKL. The CDR3 DNA follows: TGCGCCAGCAGCCAAGATATCGGGCATAATTCACCCCTCCACTTT. The encoded protein is CASSQDIGHNSPLHF.

This chain links TRBV3-1 (or the pseudogene TRBV3-2) with TRBJ2-5; D gene ambiguous. CDR3 length: 15 amino acids. CDR1 LGHDT and CDR2 YNNKEL come from the germline V gene (reference sequence). V gave up 1 base and J gave up 4 bases, with 13 bases separating them. CDR3 region: CASSQVIGRGETQYF. CDR3 coding DNA: TGTGCCAGCAGCCAAGTAATTGGAAGAGGAGAGACCCAGTACTTC.

The chain is built from TRBV5-1 and TRBJ1-3; the D gene is possibly TRBD1 (5 bases). Trimming removed 3 bases from V and 0 bases from J, with 16 bases in between. The CDR3 spans 17 residues. Germline values: CDR1 SGHRS, CDR2 YFSETQ. The CDR3 spells CASSSAGTVNSGNTIYF. CDR3 sequence (DNA): TGCGCCAGCAGCTCGGCCGGGACGGTAAACTCTGGAAACACCATATATTTT.

The chain couples TRBV5-1 to TRBJ1-1, with D possibly TRBD1 on 5 matching bases. The germline CDR1 and CDR2 sequences are SGHRS and YFSETQ. This CDR3 has 14 amino acids. V lost 3 bases and J 5 bases, leaving 14 bases between the germline ends. The CDR3 reads CASSSGFMGTEAFF. In DNA form, the CDR3 reads TGCGCCAGCAGCTCAGGGTTTATGGGTACTGAAGCTTTCTTT.

The V gene is TRBV15, the J gene TRBJ1-1; possible D gene TRBD1, 6 bases. The V gene lost 0 bases and the J gene lost 5 bases, with 13 bases spanning the gap. Germline V gene lookup returns CDR1 LNHNV and CDR2 YYDKDF (reference sequence). The CDR3 sequence is 15 residues long. CDR3 amino acids: CATSREGGLRTEAFF. The CDR3 DNA reads TGTGCCACCAGCAGAGAAGGGGGGCTGAGGACTGAAGCTTTCTTT.

This chain links TRBV3-1 (or the pseudogene TRBV3-2) with TRBJ2-2; 7 nucleotides agree with TRBD1. This CDR3 is 16 amino acids long. With V trimmed by 5 bases and J by 4 bases, 10 bases remained unmatched. Germline V lookup: CDR1 LGHDT, CDR2 YNNKEL (reference sequence). CDR3 bases: TGTGCCAGCAGCACGACAGGGCACAGTCGCACCGGGGAGCTGTTTTTT. Translation gives CASSTTGHSRTGELFF.

The chain carries TRBV29-1 and TRBJ1-2; 8 nucleotides agree with TRBD1. The CDR3 length is 12 residues. V shed 6 bases, J shed 8 bases, and the junction held 8 bases outside the gene matches. CDR1 and CDR2 from the germline V gene are SQVTM and ANQGSEA. CDR3 in DNA: TGCAGCGTGGCAGGGGGCGGAAAGGGCTACACCTTC. It codes for CSVAGGGKGYTF.

The chain couples TRBV7-2 to TRBJ1-3; D gene uncertain. The CDR3 is made up of 15 amino acids. Germline CDR1 is SGHTA and CDR2 is FQGNSA. Trimming removed 5 bases from V and 0 bases from J, with 11 bases in between. The CDR3 loop reads CASSAGPSSGNTIYF. For the CDR3, the DNA is TGTGCCAGCAGCGCAGGTCCGAGCTCTGGAAACACCATATATTTT.

The J gene is TRBJ2-7, the V gene TRBV2; TRBD1 matches 8 bases. This CDR3 is built from 16 residues. From germline, CDR1 is SNHLY and CDR2 FYNNEI. The V gene end was trimmed by 3 bases and the J gene end by 0 bases; junction bases not matched to a gene: 7. DNA for the CDR3: TGTGCCAGCAGTGACTGGTTTGGACAGGGCTCCTACGAGCAGTACTTC. Protein sequence: CASSDWFGQGSYEQYF.

The rearrangement links TRBV9 to TRBJ2-2; no clear D. The length of the CDR3 is 14 residues. Per the germline V gene, CDR1 is SGDLS and CDR2 is YYNGEE. V shed 0 bases and J shed 7 bases, with 10 bases lying between them. CDR3 in amino acids: CASSVGDRSGELFF. For the CDR3, the DNA is TGTGCCAGCAGCGTAGGTGACCGGAGCGGGGAGCTGTTTTTT.

The rearrangement joins TRBV30 to TRBJ2-1; either TRBD1 or TRBD2 may fit D (5 bases each). With 1 base removed from V and 3 bases from J, the gap between germline ends came to 10 bases. CDR3 length equals 14 residues. Per germline, CDR1 GTSNPN and CDR2 SVGIG (reference sequence). The CDR3: CAWSGGSSYNEQFF. CDR3 coding DNA: TGTGCCTGGAGTGGGGGGAGTAGCTACAATGAGCAGTTCTTC.

The chain has TRBV28 and TRBJ2-5, with a weak D call TRBD1 (5 bases). V was cut by 5 bases and J by 5 bases, with 15 bases left in between. The V gene's germline CDR1 is MDHEN and CDR2 SYDVKM. The CDR3 is 14 residues long. This chain's CDR3 is CASSPPGQWETQYF. The CDR3 DNA sequence: TGTGCCAGCAGTCCCCCCGGACAATGGGAGACCCAGTACTTC.

The V call is TRBV30, the J call TRBJ1-4, with 8 nucleotides matching TRBD1. The CDR3 runs 14 residues. With 3 bases clipped from V and 8 bases from J, the junction kept 8 bases outside the gene matches. CDR1 is GTSNPN, CDR2 SVGIG, per germline (reference sequence). CDR3: CAWSHSTGDEKLFF. The CDR3 coding sequence is TGTGCCTGGAGCCATTCGACAGGGGACGAAAAACTGTTTTTT.